The entry below describes one TCR beta chain. Its specificity is unknown. The sample belongs to a study of T cells in Graves' hyperthyroidism and ophthalmopathy. Findings and caveats of the study: Stable hyperthyroidism was separated from ophthalmopathy by a model based on 13 V-J features.

Patients were excluded for uncontrolled infection, other autoimmune disease, pregnancy or lactation. Germline-derived CDR1 and CDR2 are DFQATT and SNEGSKA (reference sequence). Losses at the gene ends were 1 base for V and 9 bases for J; bases not matched to a gene: 3. CDR3 length equals 13 residues. Authors of the study amplified TCR beta CDR3 regions from RNA transcripts. The TCR CDR3 was amplified in a first-round RT-PCR using the HTBI primer set. TCRdb processed the multiplex PCR reads anew with MiXCR; each CDR3 protein has one entry. Seen here are approximately 300,000 distinct CDR3 sequences, roughly a fifth observed once, and the top ten hold under 40%.

This receptor was obtained from a man in his fifties or sixties with Graves' ophthalmopathy. The chain has TRBV20-1 and TRBJ2-3, with 11 bases aligning to TRBD1. The sequenced material came from blood. CDR3 in amino acids: CSARGTGGRTQYF. CDR3 in DNA: TGCAGTGCTAGAGGGACAGGGGGCCGAACGCAGTATTTT.